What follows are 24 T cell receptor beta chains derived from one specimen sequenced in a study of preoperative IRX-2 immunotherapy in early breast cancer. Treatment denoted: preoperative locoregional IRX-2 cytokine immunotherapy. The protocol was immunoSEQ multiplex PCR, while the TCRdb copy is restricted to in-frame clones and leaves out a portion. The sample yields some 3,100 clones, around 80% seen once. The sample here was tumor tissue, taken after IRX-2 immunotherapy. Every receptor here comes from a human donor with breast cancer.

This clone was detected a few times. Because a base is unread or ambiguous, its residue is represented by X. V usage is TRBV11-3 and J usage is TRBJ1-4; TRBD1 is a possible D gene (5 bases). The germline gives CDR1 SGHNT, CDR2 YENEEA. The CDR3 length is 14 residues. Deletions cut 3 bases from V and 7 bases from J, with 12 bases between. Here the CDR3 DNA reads TGTGCCAGCAGCTTGGGRCAGGGAGGTGAAAAACTGTTTTTT. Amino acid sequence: CASSLXQGGEKLFF. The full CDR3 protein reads CASSLGQGGEKLFF.

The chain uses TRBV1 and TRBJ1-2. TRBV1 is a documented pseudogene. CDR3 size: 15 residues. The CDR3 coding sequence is TGCGCCAGCAGCCAAGAGCGGGGGGCGCGTTATGGCTACACCTTC. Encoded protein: CASSQERGARYGYTF.

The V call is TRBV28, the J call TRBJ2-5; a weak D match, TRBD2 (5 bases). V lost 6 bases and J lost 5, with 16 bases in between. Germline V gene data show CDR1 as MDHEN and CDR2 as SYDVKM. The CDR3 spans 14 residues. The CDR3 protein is CASSPGLRAETQYF. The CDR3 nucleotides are TGTGCCAGCAGCCCCGGACTCAGAGCGGAGACCCAGTACTTC.

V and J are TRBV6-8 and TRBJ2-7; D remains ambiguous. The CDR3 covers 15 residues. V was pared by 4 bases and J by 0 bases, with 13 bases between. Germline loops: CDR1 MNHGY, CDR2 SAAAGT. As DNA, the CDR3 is TGTGCCAGCAGTTTGGCTCTAATGGTCTCCTACGAGCAGTACTTC. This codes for CASSLALMVSYEQYF.

The CDR3 DNA is TGCAGCGTTGACTTCTACAGGGGGGGCACTGAAGCTTTCTTT. It is translated as CSVDFYRGGTEAFF. The chain has TRBV29-1 and TRBJ1-1, with 8 bases identical to TRBD1. The ends lost 3 bases at V and 4 bases at J; junction bases unmatched: 7. CDR3 length equals 14 residues. Germline V gene sequence: CDR1 SQVTM, CDR2 ANQGSEA.

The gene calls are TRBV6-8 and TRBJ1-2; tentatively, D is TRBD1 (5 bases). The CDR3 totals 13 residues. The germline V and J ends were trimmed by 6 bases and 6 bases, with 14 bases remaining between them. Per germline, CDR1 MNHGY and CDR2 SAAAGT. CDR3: CASSREFGHGYTF. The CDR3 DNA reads TGTGCCAGCAGCAGGGAGTTCGGTCATGGCTACACCTTC.

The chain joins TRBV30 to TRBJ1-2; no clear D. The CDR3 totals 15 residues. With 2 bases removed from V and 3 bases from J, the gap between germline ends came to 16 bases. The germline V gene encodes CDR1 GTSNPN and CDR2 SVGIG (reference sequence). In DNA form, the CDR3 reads TGTGCCTGGAGTCCCCGTTTAATAAGTCACTATGGCTACACCTTC. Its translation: CAWSPRLISHYGYTF.

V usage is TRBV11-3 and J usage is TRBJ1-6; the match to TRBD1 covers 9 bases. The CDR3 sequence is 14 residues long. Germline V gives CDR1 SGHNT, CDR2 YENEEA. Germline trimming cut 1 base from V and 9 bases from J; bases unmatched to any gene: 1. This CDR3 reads CASSLGDRASPLHF. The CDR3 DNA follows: TGTGCCAGCAGCTTAGGGGACAGGGCTTCACCCCTCCACTTT.

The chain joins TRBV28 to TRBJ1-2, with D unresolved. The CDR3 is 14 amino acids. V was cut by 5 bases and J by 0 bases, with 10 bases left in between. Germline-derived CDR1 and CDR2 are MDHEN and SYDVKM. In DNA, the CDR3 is TGTGCCAGCAGTAGGACCATCTCTAACTATGGCTACACCTTC. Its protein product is CASSRTISNYGYTF.

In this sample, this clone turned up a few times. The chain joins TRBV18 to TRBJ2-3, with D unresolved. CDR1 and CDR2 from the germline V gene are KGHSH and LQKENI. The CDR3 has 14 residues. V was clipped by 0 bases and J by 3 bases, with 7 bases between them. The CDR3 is CASSPPLRTDTQYF. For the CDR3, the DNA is TGTGCCAGCTCACCACCCTTGAGAACAGATACGCAGTATTTT. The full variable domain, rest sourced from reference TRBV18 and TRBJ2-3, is NAGVMQNPRHLVRRRGQEARLRCSPMKGHSHVYWYRQLPEEGLKFMVYLQKENIIDESGMPKERFSAEFPKEGPSILRIQQVVRGDSAAYFCASSPPLRTDTQYFGPGTRLTVL.

CDR3 loop: CASSGGVNQPQHF. Written as DNA, the CDR3 is TGTGCCAGCAGTGGGGGCGTCAATCAGCCCCAGCATTTT. The chain has TRBV6-8 and TRBJ1-5; possible D gene TRBD1, 6 bases. The germline V gene encodes CDR1 MNHGY and CDR2 SAAAGT. The V end lost 5 bases, the J end lost 3 bases, and 8 bases lay between the germline ends. The CDR3 loop spans 13 amino acids.

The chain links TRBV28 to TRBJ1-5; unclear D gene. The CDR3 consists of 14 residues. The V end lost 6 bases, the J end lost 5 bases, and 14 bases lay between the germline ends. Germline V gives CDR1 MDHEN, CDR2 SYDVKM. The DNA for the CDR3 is TGTGCCAGCAGCCCTCTAATGTCCTATCAGCCCCAGCATTTT. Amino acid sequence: CASSPLMSYQPQHF. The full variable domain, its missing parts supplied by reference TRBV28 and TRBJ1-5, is DVKVTQSSRYLVKRTGEKVFLECVQDMDHENMFWYRQDPGLGLRLIYFSYDVKMKEKGDIPEGYSVSREKKERFSLILESASTNQTSMYLCASSPLMSYQPQHFGDGTRLSIL.

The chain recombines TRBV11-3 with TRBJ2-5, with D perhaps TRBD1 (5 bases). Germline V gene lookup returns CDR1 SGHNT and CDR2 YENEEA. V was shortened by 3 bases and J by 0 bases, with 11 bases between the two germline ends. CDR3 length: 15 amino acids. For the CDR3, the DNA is TGTGCCAGCAGCTTGTATCAGGGCCACCAAGAGACCCAGTACTTC. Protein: CASSLYQGHQETQYF.

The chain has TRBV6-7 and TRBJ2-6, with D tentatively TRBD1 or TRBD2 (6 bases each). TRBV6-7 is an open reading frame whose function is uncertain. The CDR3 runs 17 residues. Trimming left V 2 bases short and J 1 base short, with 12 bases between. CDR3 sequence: CASSYRGRDSGANVLTF. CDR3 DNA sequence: TGTGCCAGCAGTTACCGGGGGCGCGATTCTGGGGCCAACGTCCTGACTTTC.

CDR3 protein: CASRANRDTQYF. The CDR3 DNA sequence: TGTGCCAGTAGGGCCAACAGAGATACGCAGTATTTT. The chain links TRBV19 to TRBJ2-3; D gene unclear. V dropped 6 bases and J dropped 5 bases, with 9 bases sitting between them. The CDR3 covers 12 residues. Germline assignment: CDR1 LNHDA and CDR2 SQIVND (reference sequence).

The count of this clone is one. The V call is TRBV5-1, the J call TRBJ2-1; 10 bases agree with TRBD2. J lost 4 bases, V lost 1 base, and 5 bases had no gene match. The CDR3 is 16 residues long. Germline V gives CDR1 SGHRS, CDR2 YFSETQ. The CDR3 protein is CASSLLSSGSYNEQFF. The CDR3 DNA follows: TGCGCCAGCAGCTTGTTGTCTAGCGGGAGTTACAATGAGCAGTTCTTC.

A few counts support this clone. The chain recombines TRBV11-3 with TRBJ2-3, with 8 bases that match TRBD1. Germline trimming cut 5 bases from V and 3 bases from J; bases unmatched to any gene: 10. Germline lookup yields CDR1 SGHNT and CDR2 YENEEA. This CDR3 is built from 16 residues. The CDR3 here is CASSPQIQGATDTQYF. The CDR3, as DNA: TGTGCCAGCAGCCCCCAGATCCAGGGGGCGACAGATACGCAGTATTTT.

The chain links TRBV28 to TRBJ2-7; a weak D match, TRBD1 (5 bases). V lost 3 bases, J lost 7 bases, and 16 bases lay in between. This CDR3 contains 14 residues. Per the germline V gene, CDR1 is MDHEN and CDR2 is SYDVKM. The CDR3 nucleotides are TGTGCCAGCAGTTTTCCAGGGTCTTTGGTTGAGCAGTACTTC. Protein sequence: CASSFPGSLVEQYF.

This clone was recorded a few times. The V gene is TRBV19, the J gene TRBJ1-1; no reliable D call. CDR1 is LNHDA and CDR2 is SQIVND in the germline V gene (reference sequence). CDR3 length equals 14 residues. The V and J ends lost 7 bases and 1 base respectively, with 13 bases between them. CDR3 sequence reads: CASKEGYPNTEAFF. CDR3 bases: TGTGCCAGTAAAGAGGGATACCCGAACACTGAAGCTTTCTTT.

DNA for the CDR3: TGTGCCAGCAGAGGACTCGCTAGCGGGAGTTACAATGAGCAGTTCTTC. Translated: CASRGLASGSYNEQFF. This chain uses TRBV6-8 with TRBJ2-1; the match to TRBD2 covers 10 bases. V was pared by 6 bases and J by 4 bases, with 9 bases of the junction left unmatched. Germline CDR1 is MNHGY and CDR2 is SAAAGT. The CDR3 has 16 amino acids.

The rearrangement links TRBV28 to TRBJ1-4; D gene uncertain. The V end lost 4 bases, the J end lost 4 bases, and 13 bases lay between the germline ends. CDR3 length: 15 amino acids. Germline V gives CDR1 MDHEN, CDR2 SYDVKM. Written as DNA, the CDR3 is TGTGCCAGCAGTTCCTCCTCTCAGGTTAATGAAAAACTGTTTTTT. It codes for CASSSSSQVNEKLFF.

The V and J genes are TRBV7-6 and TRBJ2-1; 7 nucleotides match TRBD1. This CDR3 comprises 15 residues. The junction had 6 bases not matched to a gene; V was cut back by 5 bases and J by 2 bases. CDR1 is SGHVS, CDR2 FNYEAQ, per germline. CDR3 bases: TGTGCCAGCAGCCGAACAGGGGCCACCTACAATGAGCAGTTCTTC. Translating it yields CASSRTGATYNEQFF.

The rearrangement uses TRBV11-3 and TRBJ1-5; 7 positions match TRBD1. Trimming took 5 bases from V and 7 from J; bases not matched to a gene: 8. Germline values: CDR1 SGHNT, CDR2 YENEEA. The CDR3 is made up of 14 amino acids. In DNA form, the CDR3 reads TGTGCCAGCAGCCAGGATGGACAGGACCAGCCCCAGCATTTT. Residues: CASSQDGQDQPQHF.

As DNA, the CDR3 is TGCGCCAGCAGCCCCCGGGGGGCTAGCTCCTACAATGAGCAGTTCTTC. Encoded protein: CASSPRGASSYNEQFF. V gene TRBV1 combines with J gene TRBJ2-1; the DNA was not compared with TRBD2, the D call given in the table. TRBV1 is given as a pseudogene. The CDR3 covers 16 residues.